This T cell receptor beta chain appears in the sequencing data of a study of lymphopenia after photon versus proton radiotherapy. The study, taken as a whole, reports: Larger post-nadir TCR diversity loss correlated inversely with survival in deceased patients. After the lymphocyte nadir, photon-treated repertoires showed oligoclonal expansion, especially of CD8+ Temra cells. Better survival with proton therapy was suggested as possible, not demonstrated. Under photons, naive T cells and diversity fell while effector/memory populations rose.

The protocol was immunoSEQ multiplex PCR, while the TCRdb copy is restricted to in-frame clones and leaves out a portion. The sample gives approximately 150,000 clones, roughly nine tenths of which show up once; about 4.7% is in the top ten. V was trimmed by 4 bases and J by 3 bases, leaving 16 bases between them. The CDR3 contains 15 residues. Germline values: CDR1 SGHNT, CDR2 YYREEE (reference sequence). This clone was observed a handful of times. Its antigen remains unidentified. Sequencing used peripheral blood, obtained from a patient treated with photon-based radiotherapy. The chain links TRBV5-4 to TRBJ1-2; TRBD1 might be the D (6 bases). The TCR comes from a man aged 45-65 years with gastric cancer. The DNA of the CDR3 is TGTGCCAGCAGCCTACTAACTACAGGGCACTATGGCTACACCTTC. This encodes CASSLLTTGHYGYTF.